This is a list of T cell receptor beta chains from one sample in a study of T cell repertoires and HLA-DP antigens. Their target antigens are unknown. The data were produced by immunoSEQ multiplex PCR, yet TCRdb's version contains in-frame clones alone and is incomplete. Seen here are about 120,000 clones, about 92% observed once, and the top ten hold less than 0.35%. Sequencing input: CD4+ T cells from PBMCs. Receptor source: a woman younger than 35 in good health and CMV-seronegative. The CDR3 runs from the conserved cysteine through the conserved F or W. Each record gives: J gene, clone size, V gene, D gene, CDR3 protein, CDR3 DNA. A D gene is named only where the DNA matches it firmly. Some rows mark clone size as missing; the rest say once, few, many or name a class of expanded clone.

TRBJ2-7 | - | TRBV30 | TRBD1 | CAWSAGTVYEQYF | TGTGCCTGGAGTGCCGGGACAGTCTACGAGCAGTACTTC
TRBJ1-2 | - | TRBV7-8 | - | CASSPNLGGYTF | TGTGCCAGCAGCCCGAACTTGGGTGGCTACACCTTC
TRBJ2-2 | - | TRBV18 | - | CASSPETGSIGELFF | TGTGCCAGCTCACCAGAGACAGGATCCATCGGGGAGCTGTTTTTT
TRBJ2-1 | - | TRBV21-1 | - | CASSSSGQAGYNEQFF | TGTGCCAGCAGCTCCTCGGGCCAAGCGGGCTACAATGAGCAGTTCTTC
TRBJ1-4 | few | TRBV5-1 | - | CASSLEQGGEKLFF | TGCGCCAGCAGCTTGGAACAGGGTGGTGAAAAACTGTTTTTT
TRBJ2-3 | - | TRBV5-6 | - | CASSQGAGATDTQYF | TGTGCCAGCAGCCAGGGGGCGGGAGCCACAGATACGCAGTATTTT
TRBJ2-3 | - | TRBV6-5 | - | CASSLGGGADTDTQYF | TGTGCCAGCAGTTTAGGAGGGGGGGCCGACACAGATACGCAGTATTTT
TRBJ2-1 | - | TRBV19 | TRBD1 | CASSTGQGIYNEQFF | TGTGCCAGTAGTACGGGACAGGGCATCTACAATGAGCAGTTCTTC
TRBJ1-6 | - | TRBV27 | - | CASSFEGVGNSPLHF | TGTGCCAGCAGTTTTGAGGGAGTGGGCAATTCACCCCTCCACTTT
TRBJ1-1 | - | TRBV7-3 | - | CASSPSHMNTEAFF | TGTGCCAGCAGTCCTTCACACATGAACACTGAAGCTTTCTTT
TRBJ2-1 | few | TRBV5-1 | TRBD2 | CASSLVGLAASYNEQFF | TGCGCCAGCAGCTTGGTGGGACTAGCGGCCTCCTACAATGAGCAGTTCTTC
TRBJ1-2 | - | TRBV27 | - | CASSFILQGGVGGYTF | TGTGCCAGCAGTTTCATCCTGCAAGGGGGAGTTGGGGGCTACACCTTC
TRBJ1-3 | - | TRBV5-1 | - | CASSLAGWGNTIYF | TGCGCCAGCAGCTTGGCAGGCTGGGGAAACACCATATATTTT
TRBJ1-4 | - | TRBV27 | - | CASSSPRNEKLFF | TGTGCCAGCAGTTCCCCCAGAAATGAAAAACTGTTTTTT
TRBJ2-2 | - | TRBV6-6 | - | CASSPRGAGELFF | TGTGCCAGCAGTCCCCGGGGTGCCGGGGAGCTGTTTTTT
TRBJ2-3 | few | TRBV7-3 | TRBD2 | CASSIDGTSGGGGPQYF | TGTGCCAGCAGCATCGACGGGACTAGCGGTGGAGGGGGTCCGCAGTATTTT
TRBJ1-5 | once | TRBV12-5 | TRBD1 | CASGRRTGFSQPQHF | TGTGCTAGTGGTCGGAGGACAGGTTTTTCTCAGCCCCAGCATTTT
TRBJ2-7 | - | TRBV5-6 | TRBD2 | CASSHISGSPSYEQYF | TGTGCCAGCAGCCACATTAGCGGGTCGCCTTCCTACGAGCAGTACTTC
TRBJ1-1 | once | TRBV5-4 | - | CASSSLLTTNTEAFF | TGTGCCAGCAGCTCTTTGTTGACAACGAACACTGAAGCTTTCTTT
TRBJ2-7 | - | TRBV5-1 | - | CASSLGPVGGQAGEQYF | TGCGCCAGCAGCTTGGGCCCGGTTGGGGGGCAAGCTGGCGAGCAGTACTTC
TRBJ2-3 | once | TRBV5-4 | - | CASSLKRGPTDTQYF | TGTGCCAGCAGCTTGAAACGGGGGCCCACAGATACGCAGTATTTT
TRBJ2-3 | - | TRBV5-1 | TRBD1 | CASSLFDRGPSTDTQYF | TGCGCCAGCAGCTTGTTCGACAGGGGGCCTAGCACAGATACGCAGTATTTT
TRBJ1-2 | - | TRBV6-5 | - | CASSYGPLYGYTF | TGTGCCAGCAGTTACGGTCCTCTCTATGGCTACACCTTC
TRBJ2-3 | once | TRBV27 | TRBD2 | CASGLAGGKYTQYF | TGTGCCAGCGGACTAGCGGGAGGCAAATATACGCAGTATTTT
TRBJ1-1 | - | TRBV6-5 | - | CASSYEANTEAFF | TGTGCCAGCAGTTATGAGGCGAACACTGAAGCTTTCTTT
TRBJ1-3 | - | TRBV7-2 | - | CASSFLTGNTIYF | TGTGCCAGCAGCTTTCTAACTGGAAACACCATATATTTT
TRBJ1-2 | - | TRBV6-1 | - | CASSEPVWGYTF | TGTGCCAGCAGTGAGCCGGTCTGGGGCTACACCTTC
TRBJ1-5 | - | TRBV7-8 | - | CASSPRGELIGNQPQHF | TGTGCCAGCAGCCCTCGTGGTGAACTTATAGGGAATCAGCCCCAGCATTTT
TRBJ1-1 | - | TRBV11-1 | - | CASSLVAEGEAFF | TGTGCCAGCAGCTTGGTAGCAGAGGGTGAAGCTTTCTTT
TRBJ2-7 | once | TRBV5-1 | - | CASSLADTGEQYF | TGCGCCAGCAGCTTGGCCGATACGGGGGAGCAGTACTTC
TRBJ2-2 | - | TRBV18 | - | CASSPWAGELFF | TGTGCCAGCTCACCATGGGCCGGGGAGCTGTTTTTT
TRBJ1-1 | - | TRBV6-6 | TRBD1 | CASRETGVNTEAFF | TGTGCCAGCAGGGAGACAGGGGTTAACACTGAAGCTTTCTTT
TRBJ2-1 | - | TRBV7-3 | - | CASSLRTKHNEQFF | TGTGCCAGCAGCTTACGGACCAAACACAATGAGCAGTTCTTC
TRBJ2-2 | - | TRBV5-6 | TRBD1 | CASSTRTGGYTGELFF | TGTGCCAGCAGCACCCGGACAGGGGGCTACACCGGGGAGCTGTTTTTT
TRBJ1-5 | - | TRBV27 | TRBD1 | CASSPYRRQGASQPQHF | TGTGCCAGCAGTCCTTACCGTCGACAGGGGGCAAGTCAGCCCCAGCATTTT
TRBJ1-1 | - | TRBV6-6 | - | CASKGVGRGTEAFF | TGTGCCAGCAAGGGGGTGGGGCGAGGCACTGAAGCTTTCTTT
TRBJ2-5 | - | TRBV28 | - | CASRVRPGLSQETQYF | TGTGCCAGCAGGGTCCGGCCGGGCCTATCCCAAGAGACCCAGTACTTC
TRBJ2-7 | - | TRBV5-1 | TRBD2 | CASSQTGTSGSGGYEQYF | TGCGCCAGCAGCCAAACCGGGACTAGCGGGAGCGGAGGGTACGAGCAGTACTTC
TRBJ1-5 | - | TRBV6-5 | - | CASGDQPQHF | TGTGCCAGCGGGGATCAGCCCCAGCATTTT
TRBJ2-1 | - | TRBV28 | TRBD1 | CASSQGTANWNEQFF | TGTGCCAGCAGTCAAGGGACAGCTAATTGGAATGAGCAGTTCTTC
TRBJ2-5 | - | TRBV9 | - | CASSVGGGQLSQETQYF | TGTGCCAGCAGCGTAGGAGGCGGACAGTTGAGCCAAGAGACCCAGTACTTC
TRBJ2-7 | - | TRBV5-4 | TRBD2 | CASRRAGLAGNSYEQYF | TGTGCCAGCAGGCGCGCTGGACTAGCGGGCAACTCCTACGAGCAGTACTTC
TRBJ1-5 | - | TRBV6-6 | TRBD1 | CASRPTGTGINQPQHF | TGTGCCAGCAGACCCACCGGGACAGGGATAAATCAGCCCCAGCATTTT
TRBJ2-3 | - | TRBV5-8 | - | CASSPRRAKDTQYF | TGTGCCAGCAGCCCCCGCAGGGCCAAGGATACGCAGTATTTT
TRBJ2-5 | - | TRBV6-5 | - | CASSRRAQYQETQYF | TGTGCCAGCAGCCGGAGGGCGCAATACCAAGAGACCCAGTACTTC
TRBJ2-4 | - | TRBV4-2 | TRBD2 | CASSQGSSGGPKNIQYF | TGTGCCAGCAGCCAAGGGTCTAGCGGGGGACCCAAAAACATTCAGTACTTC
TRBJ2-7 | - | TRBV2 | TRBD2 | CASSEALRLAVKYYEQYF | TGTGCCAGCAGTGAAGCGCTTCGACTAGCGGTAAAGTACTACGAGCAGTACTTC
TRBJ1-5 | - | TRBV19 | TRBD1 | CASRRTGGGQPQHF | TGTGCCAGTAGGAGAACAGGGGGCGGTCAGCCCCAGCATTTT
TRBJ2-1 | - | TRBV12-5 | TRBD2 | CASGLAMTGTSGRAPYNEQFF | TGTGCTAGTGGTTTGGCCATGACCGGGACTAGCGGGAGGGCTCCTTACAATGAGCAGTTCTTC
TRBJ1-4 | - | TRBV6-5 | - | CASSGESEKLFF | TGTGCCAGCTCGGGTGAGAGCGAAAAACTGTTTTTT
TRBJ1-5 | - | TRBV5-1 | - | CASSIQGYSNQPQHF | TGCGCCAGCAGCATACAAGGCTATAGCAATCAGCCCCAGCATTTT
TRBJ2-2 | - | TRBV5-4 | - | CASVRGDTGELFF | TGTGCCAGTGTGAGGGGGGATACCGGGGAGCTGTTTTTT
TRBJ2-7 | - | TRBV7-2 | TRBD2 | CASSPRLAGEQYF | TGTGCCAGCAGCCCCCGACTAGCGGGTGAGCAGTACTTC
TRBJ2-2 | once | TRBV5-4 | - | CASSGHRMSGELFF | TGTGCCAGCAGCGGGCACAGGATGTCCGGGGAGCTGTTTTTT
TRBJ2-5 | - | TRBV5-1 | - | CASSLAGQSQYF | TGCGCCAGCAGCTTGGCAGGGCAAAGCCAGTACTTC